A selection of T cell receptor beta chains follows, all from one sample in a study of OX40 agonist ivuxolimab in advanced cancers. The repertoire was sequenced with immunoSEQ multiplex PCR; TCRdb's copy has only in-frame clones and lacks some. The sample includes 20,000 to 25,000 clones, roughly 88% of them seen just once. Sequenced material: CD4+ or CD8+ T cells sorted from blood, taken in a trial of the OX40 agonist ivuxolimab. The source is an adult with an advanced solid tumor such as melanoma, head and neck, liver or kidney cancer. CDR3s include the opening cysteine and the closing phenylalanine or tryptophan.

v_call: TRBV15
cdr3_aa: CATSRDRGGGTQYF

v_call: TRBV19
cdr3_aa: CASIDGGATGELFF

v_call: TRBV11-3
cdr3_aa: CASSSHTGSSGANVLTF

v_call: TRBV6-1
cdr3_aa: CASSVANANYGYTF

v_call: TRBV5-1
cdr3_aa: CASSFSGGGGEQYF

v_call: TRBV20-1
cdr3_aa: CSARAYNEQFF

v_call: TRBV29-1
cdr3_aa: CSVQNSGANVLTF

v_call: TRBV30
cdr3_aa: CAWRLDREQLHGYTF

v_call: TRBV14
cdr3_aa: CASSQESDGTSQETQYF

v_call: TRBV19
cdr3_aa: CASSTTHTSGPLSYNEQFF

v_call: TRBV5-5
cdr3_aa: CASSLDGTRQYF

v_call: TRBV4-1
cdr3_aa: CASSQQGWGYTF

v_call: TRBV11-2
cdr3_aa: CASSLEGHSNEKLFF

v_call: TRBV11-3
cdr3_aa: CASSPRGGTTYEQYF

v_call: TRBV4-2
cdr3_aa: CASSQVAGGPYNEQFF

v_call: TRBV6-5
cdr3_aa: CASSYTGNTEAFF

v_call: TRBV5-1
cdr3_aa: CASSTKRERGETQYF

v_call: TRBV18
cdr3_aa: CASSPRTGEGYGYTF

v_call: TRBV6-6
cdr3_aa: CASSYSFRQGGGYTF

v_call: TRBV19
cdr3_aa: CASSIPLHVLTF

v_call: TRBV4-3
cdr3_aa: CASSHGTDTYEQYF

v_call: TRBV27
cdr3_aa: CASSLYWQVSGANVLTF

v_call: TRBV7-2
cdr3_aa: CASSLGTTPWIKYGYTF

v_call: TRBV27
cdr3_aa: CASSLTGYSNQPQHF

v_call: TRBV28
cdr3_aa: CASRRGSYTQYF

v_call: TRBV19
cdr3_aa: CASSIWTANNYGYTF

v_call: TRBV4-1
cdr3_aa: CASSQDGGSEAFF

v_call: TRBV10-3
cdr3_aa: CAISEQGSTDTQYF

v_call: TRBV4-1
cdr3_aa: CASSRSEISSGANVLTF

v_call: TRBV5-4
cdr3_aa: CASSLAGTGGYGYTF

v_call: TRBV5-1
cdr3_aa: CASREGSHQPQHF

v_call: TRBV7-2
cdr3_aa: CASSRGQGGGTEAFF

v_call: TRBV2
cdr3_aa: CASSPVQETQYF

v_call: TRBV5-1
cdr3_aa: CASSLEQGNTIYF

v_call: TRBV27
cdr3_aa: CASSLYPYGADTQYF

v_call: TRBV2
cdr3_aa: CASRGESDEQYF

v_call: TRBV2
cdr3_aa: CASSEMVSDNEQFF

v_call: TRBV4-1
cdr3_aa: CASSQIGVAGPQYEQYF

v_call: TRBV28
cdr3_aa: CASSLAGKETQYF

v_call: TRBV5-1
cdr3_aa: CASSLNELGDEDTQYF

v_call: TRBV10-2
cdr3_aa: CASSGTSGGDTQYF

v_call: TRBV6-6
cdr3_aa: CASSFRLGQVTSYF

v_call: TRBV28
cdr3_aa: CASSLEPIRDSSYEQYF